This T cell receptor beta chain originates from a study of blood T cell repertoires in COVID-19. The CDR3 has 15 amino acids. Germline assignment: CDR1 SGHTA and CDR2 FQGNSA. Trimming shortened V by 0 bases and J by 3 bases, and 11 bases separated the two germline ends. Method: immunoSEQ multiplex PCR; TCRdb's copy keeps in-frame clones and lacks some. The sample includes approximately 150,000 clones, roughly 90% seen only once; the top ten take 18%. Input material: peripheral blood. This TCR was sampled from a man in his fifties or sixties with active or convalescent COVID-19. The chain links TRBV7-2 to TRBJ1-2, with D possibly matching TRBD1 (6 bases). DNA of the CDR3: TGTGCCAGCAGCTTAGCGAGGGGGGGCCACTATGGCTACACCTTC. It codes for CASSLARGGHYGYTF.